Sequencing of this TCR beta chain was carried out in a study of T cell responses to AZD1222 COVID-19 vaccine. Whole-study findings and limits: Spike-specific TCR breadth and depth rose after two AZD1222 doses. Spike-wide vaccine-associated CD4 TCRs dominated at 160-218 and 743-854. Baseline seropositivity characterized only a handful of AZD1222 recipients. Sampling that yielded the repertoires occurred only after the peak T cell response.

The table came from immunoSEQ multiplex PCR; TCRdb's copy has only in-frame clones and leaves some out. The table has around 140,000 clones, almost 90% seen once. Points on this clone: Its antigen is undetermined.

V lost 6 bases to trimming and J lost 0 bases, with 6 bases between them. The CDR3 is 12 residues long. Per germline, CDR1 SQVTM and CDR2 ANQGSEA. This rearrangement joins TRBV29-1 to TRBJ1-3; D unclear. This specimen was peripheral blood, taken 28 days after the second AZD1222 dose. This sequence was found in an adult who received the AZD1222 COVID-19 vaccine. CDR3 protein: CSVKHSGNTIYF. The CDR3 DNA reads as TGCAGCGTCAAGCACTCTGGAAACACCATATATTTT.